This TCR beta chain was observed in a study of long-term antiretroviral therapy in people with HIV. Study conclusions and caveats: Unavailable data included ART adherence, viral resistance and therapy changes (switches in treatment).

Survey-level resolution applied to immunoSEQ assay v3.0. Sequencing was performed with immunoSEQ multiplex PCR; in TCRdb, only in-frame clones are kept and a portion is missing. The table records about 30,000 clones, roughly 80% of them present only once. For this clone: What it recognizes is unknown.

The CDR3 is 15 residues long. Between the trimmed V and J ends, which lost 6 bases and 4 bases, there was a span of 16 bases. In germline, CDR1 is MNHEY, CDR2 SMNVEV (reference sequence). Each specimen consisted of about 0.95-11 million cryopreserved PBMC prior to extraction of DNA. The sample here was unsorted PBMCs, taken 0.3 years after starting antiretroviral therapy. The TCR sequence derives from a middle-aged man with HIV. The chain joins TRBV27 to TRBJ1-5, with D unresolved. Written as DNA, the CDR3 is TGTGCCAGCAGCCTTTTTTCAACCGGGAATCAGCCCCAGCATTTT. Amino acid sequence: CASSLFSTGNQPQHF.